Listed here are 22 T cell receptor beta chains from one sample, sequenced in a study of blood T cell repertoires in COVID-19. TCRdb's table, derived via immunoSEQ multiplex PCR, lists solely in-frame clones and lacks some. The data hold over 65,000 clones, with 60% to 80% observed a single time. The source material was peripheral blood. Every receptor here comes from a man in his fifties or sixties with COVID-19, enrolled during active disease.

The chain couples TRBV7-6 to TRBJ2-2; 10 nucleotides align to TRBD1. There are 18 residues in the CDR3. After removal of 6 bases from V and 4 bases from J, the junction contained 14 bases not matched to a gene. The germline V gene encodes CDR1 SGHVS and CDR2 FNYEAQ. CDR3 in amino acids: CASSQSPGTGAGTGELFF. CDR3 nucleotides: TGTGCCAGCAGTCAATCACCCGGGACAGGGGCTGGCACCGGGGAGCTGTTTTTT.

The chain is built from TRBV24-1 and TRBJ1-3, with D possibly being TRBD1 (6 bases). This CDR3 is built from 14 residues. Germline V gives CDR1 KGHDR, CDR2 SFDVKD. The V end was cut by 8 bases, the J end by 5 bases, with 15 bases between. The CDR3 nucleotides read TGTGCCACCACCAGGACAGTTCACCGAAACACCATATATTTT. This gives the protein CATTRTVHRNTIYF.

The chain employs TRBV28 and TRBJ1-6; 7 bases map to TRBD1. The CDR3 is 16 residues long. V trimming: 3 bases; J trimming: 3 bases; junction bases outside the gene matches: 5. Germline loops: CDR1 MDHEN, CDR2 SYDVKM. CDR3 amino acids: CASSFKGAIYNSPLHF. CDR3 DNA: TGTGCCAGCAGTTTTAAGGGGGCAATCTATAATTCACCCCTCCACTTT.

This chain links TRBV5-1 with TRBJ2-1; weak D call: TRBD2 (5 bases). This CDR3 is built from 14 residues. V lost 6 bases and J 10 bases, leaving 20 bases between the germline ends. Germline loops: CDR1 SGHRS, CDR2 YFSETQ. For the CDR3, the DNA is TGCGCCAGCATCCGGCCGGAGGACCCAGCCGAGCAGTTCTTC. Translated, it gives CASIRPEDPAEQFF.

J is TRBJ1-5 and V is TRBV4-2; D perhaps matches TRBD1 (6 bases). Deletions cut 3 bases from V and 5 bases from J, with 17 bases between. This CDR3 comprises 16 residues. Germline V gene data show CDR1 as LGHNA and CDR2 as YNFKEQ. This chain's CDR3 is CASSQSGGGADQPQHF. In DNA form, the CDR3 reads TGTGCCAGCAGCCAGTCGGGAGGGGGGGCGGATCAGCCCCAGCATTTT.

The rearrangement links TRBV6-5 to TRBJ2-7; D unresolved. This CDR3 region has 14 residues. V was clipped by 1 base and J by 2 bases, with 9 bases between them. Germline CDR1 reads MNHEY; CDR2 reads SVGAGI. The CDR3 loop reads CASSYYGATYEQYF. The CDR3 nucleotides are TGTGCCAGCAGTTACTATGGAGCGACCTACGAGCAGTACTTC.

The chain carries TRBV21-1 and TRBJ2-7; the table's D call TRBD2 went unverified against the DNA. TRBV21-1 is flagged as a pseudogene. The CDR3 loop spans 16 amino acids. For the CDR3, the DNA is TGTGCCAGCAGCTGCGGGGCTAGCGGGACCCCGGGGGAGCAGTACTTC. This sequence encodes CASSCGASGTPGEQYF.

The rearrangement links TRBV12-3 or TRBV12-4 to TRBJ1-3; 8 bases fit TRBD1. This CDR3 has 13 residues. Trimming took 6 bases from V and 5 from J; bases not matched to a gene: 3. CDR3 DNA sequence: TGTGCCAGCAGGGACAGGGCTCGAAACACCATATATTTT. This encodes CASRDRARNTIYF.

The gene calls are TRBV7-3 and TRBJ2-5, with TRBD1 matching over 10 bases. Losses at the gene ends were 5 bases for V and 5 bases for J; bases not matched to a gene: 2. The CDR3 is 13 amino acids. Germline V CDR1 and CDR2: SGHTA, FQGTGA. CDR3 loop: CASSRTGGETQYF. The CDR3 DNA reads TGTGCCAGCAGCAGGACAGGGGGGGAGACCCAGTACTTC. The full variable domain, its missing parts supplied by reference TRBV7-3 and TRBJ2-5, is GAGVSQTPSNKVTEKGKYVELRCDPISGHTALYWYRQSLGQGPEFLIYFQGTGAADDSGLPNDRFFAVRPEGSVSTLKIQRTERGDSAVYLCASSRTGGETQYFGPGTRLLVL.

This rearrangement joins TRBV29-1 to TRBJ2-3; D remains unclear. Germline V gene sequence: CDR1 SQVTM, CDR2 ANQGSEA. The V and J ends lost 0 bases and 2 bases respectively, with 12 bases between them. This CDR3 contains 15 residues. DNA for the CDR3: TGCAGCGTTGAAGATTCGGAGTCCAACACAGATACGCAGTATTTT. Protein sequence: CSVEDSESNTDTQYF.

The chain couples TRBV6-5 to TRBJ2-2; D not resolved. Looked up from germline, CDR1 is MNHEY and CDR2 is SVGAGI. This CDR3 contains 15 residues. Trimming took off 7 bases at V and 0 bases at J, with 12 bases between the two ends. CDR3 loop: CASMPVRTNTGELFF. Written as DNA, the CDR3 is TGTGCCAGCATGCCTGTCAGGACGAACACCGGGGAGCTGTTTTTT.

The CDR3 bases are TGTGCCAGCAGTCCCGGGACAGATAATTACGAGCAGTACTTC. Its translation: CASSPGTDNYEQYF. V gene TRBV6-5 combines with J gene TRBJ2-7; 7 bases are shared with TRBD1. The CDR3 loop spans 14 amino acids. With 5 bases clipped from V and 4 bases from J, the junction kept 8 bases outside the gene matches. Germline values: CDR1 MNHEY, CDR2 SVGAGI.

The rearrangement joins TRBV20-1 to TRBJ2-2, with TRBD1 as a possible D gene (6 bases). CDR3 size: 14 residues. Looked up from germline, CDR1 is DFQATT and CDR2 is SNEGSKA (reference sequence). Trimming stripped 3 bases from V and 0 bases from J, with 8 bases between. CDR3 nucleotide sequence: TGCAGTGCTAGTAACAGGGCGAACACCGGGGAGCTGTTTTTT. This codes for CSASNRANTGELFF.

The chain employs TRBV5-5 and TRBJ1-4, with a tentative D call TRBD1 (5 bases). The CDR3 runs to 14 residues. The V gene lost 2 bases and the J gene lost 7 bases, with 12 bases spanning the gap. Germline CDR1 and CDR2: SGHKS and YYEKEE (reference sequence). This chain's CDR3 is CASSLGVSFEKLFF. Here the CDR3 DNA reads TGTGCCAGCAGCTTAGGGGTGTCCTTTGAAAAACTGTTTTTT. Complete variable domain (other parts from reference TRBV5-5 and TRBJ1-4): DAGVTQSPTHLIKTRGQQVTLRCSPISGHKSVSWYQQVLGQGPQFIFQYYEKEERGRGNFPDRFSARQFPNYSSELNVNALLLGDSALYLCASSLGVSFEKLFFGSGTQLSVL.

J is TRBJ1-5 and V is TRBV19, with D tentatively TRBD1 (5 bases). V dropped 4 bases and J dropped 0 bases, with 7 bases sitting between them. This CDR3 contains 14 residues. From germline, CDR1 is LNHDA and CDR2 SQIVND (reference sequence). The CDR3 spells CASSSRDSNQPQHF. CDR3 nucleotides: TGTGCCAGTAGTAGCAGGGATAGCAATCAGCCCCAGCATTTT.

J is TRBJ2-1 and V is TRBV29-1, with 9 bases fitting TRBD2. The CDR3 is 17 amino acids. Germline CDR1 and CDR2: SQVTM and ANQGSEA. J lost 1 base, V lost 3 bases, and 10 bases had no gene match. The CDR3 DNA sequence: TGCAGCGTTGATGGGACCGGGACTAGCCGTTCCTACAATGAGCAGTTCTTC. It translates to CSVDGTGTSRSYNEQFF.

The rearrangement uses TRBV5-4 and TRBJ2-5; 10 bases match TRBD2. The CDR3 has 17 residues. Trimming at V came to 0 bases and at J to 1 base, leaving 6 bases not matched to a gene. The germline gives CDR1 SGHNT, CDR2 YYREEE (reference sequence). The CDR3 region is CASSLALAGGLQETQYF. DNA for the CDR3: TGTGCCAGCAGCTTGGCCTTAGCGGGGGGCCTCCAAGAGACCCAGTACTTC.

The chain recombines TRBV9 with TRBJ2-7; D is perhaps TRBD2 (5 bases). V was trimmed by 2 bases and J by 5 bases, leaving 5 bases between them. CDR1 is SGDLS and CDR2 is YYNGEE in the germline V gene. This CDR3 has 11 residues. Here the CDR3 DNA reads TGTGCCAGCAGCGTGGGAGACGAGCAGTACTTC. It is translated as CASSVGDEQYF. The variable domain in full, with the rest retrieved from reference TRBV9 and TRBJ2-7, is DSGVTQTPKHLITATGQRVTLRCSPRSGDLSVYWYQQSLDQGLQFLIQYYNGEERAKGNILERFSAQQFPDLHSELNLSSLELGDSALYFCASSVGDEQYFGPGTRLTVT.

The chain carries TRBV9 and TRBJ2-7; 12 bases map to TRBD2. This CDR3 contains 15 residues. Trimming cost V 0 bases and J 4 bases; bases outside gene matches: 2. CDR1 SGDLS and CDR2 YYNGEE come from the germline V gene. The CDR3 region is CASSVGGTSGYEQYF. DNA for the CDR3: TGTGCCAGCAGCGTAGGCGGGACTAGCGGGTACGAGCAGTACTTC.

The rearrangement links TRBV7-9 to TRBJ2-3; TRBD1 matches 8 bases. The CDR3 is made up of 15 amino acids. With 7 bases clipped from V and 1 base from J, the junction kept 7 bases outside the gene matches. CDR1 and CDR2 (germline): SEHNR, FQNEAQ (reference sequence). CDR3 sequence (DNA): TGTGCCAGCACCCGTGAGGGACAGGGCACAGATACGCAGTATTTT. Its translation: CASTREGQGTDTQYF.

V is TRBV5-1 and J is TRBJ2-7; D is possibly TRBD1 (6 bases). CDR1 and CDR2 (germline): SGHRS, YFSETQ. Trimming pared 4 bases from V and 4 bases from J, leaving 12 bases between. CDR3 length: 13 residues. The CDR3 is CASSLTGIYEQYF. The CDR3 nucleotides read TGCGCCAGCAGCCTCACAGGGATTTACGAGCAGTACTTC.

V usage is TRBV2 and J usage is TRBJ1-2; 10 bases are a match to TRBD1. With V trimmed by 6 bases and J by 6 bases, 4 bases remained unmatched. CDR1 and CDR2 from the germline V gene are SNHLY and FYNNEI. The CDR3 consists of 13 residues. The CDR3 here is CASSPTGGDGYTF. DNA for the CDR3: TGTGCCAGCAGCCCGACAGGGGGCGATGGCTACACCTTC.